Detailed here is one T cell receptor (beta chain). Unmatched junction bases numbered 3, after V lost 6 bases and J lost 5 bases. This CDR3 is built from 13 residues. Germline assignment: CDR1 MNHNY and CDR2 SVGAGI (reference sequence). This entry is derived from a study of blood T cell repertoires in COVID-19. In the study overall: Some COVID-19 samples were acute and others convalescent; all came from the United States, Italy and Spain. In each case, the material was cDNA or gDNA derived from T cells, B-cell-depleted T cells, or PBMCs.

Original data processing: Estimates of nucleated cell counts were drawn from the amplification of reference gene primers. Assay: immunoSEQ multiplex PCR; the TCRdb copy retains only in-frame clones and omits some. V and J calls plus clone size are reproduced from that table; the DNA served to infer D and trimming. The data hold tens of thousands of clones, with around nine tenths observed a single time. This sequence originates from an elderly woman with acute or convalescent COVID-19. The sample consisted of peripheral blood. J is TRBJ2-7 and V is TRBV6-6; 11 bases are shared with TRBD1. This CDR3 is CASRDRGRDEQYF. The CDR3 nucleotides are TGTGCCAGCAGGGACAGGGGGCGCGACGAGCAGTACTTC.